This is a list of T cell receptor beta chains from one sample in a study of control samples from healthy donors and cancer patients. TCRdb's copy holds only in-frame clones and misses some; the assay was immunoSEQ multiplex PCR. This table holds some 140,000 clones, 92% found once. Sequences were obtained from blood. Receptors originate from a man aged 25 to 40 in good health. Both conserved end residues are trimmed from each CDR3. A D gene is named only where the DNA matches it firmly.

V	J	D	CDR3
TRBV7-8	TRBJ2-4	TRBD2	ASSLGESGKNIQY
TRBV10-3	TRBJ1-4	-	AISEGGKREKLF
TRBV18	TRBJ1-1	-	ASSPLQENTEAF
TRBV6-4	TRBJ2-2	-	ASSDSPENTGELF
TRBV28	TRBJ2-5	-	ASSLQWETQY
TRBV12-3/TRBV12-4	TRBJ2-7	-	ASSLASLYEQY
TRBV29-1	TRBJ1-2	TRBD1	SVWSATGAGYT
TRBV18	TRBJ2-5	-	ASSPGLQETQY
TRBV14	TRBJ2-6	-	ASSPTGSGANVLT
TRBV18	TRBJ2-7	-	ASSPKNEQY
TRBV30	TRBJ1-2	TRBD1	AWRLPGTAYGYT
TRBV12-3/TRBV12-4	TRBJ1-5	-	ASSLDPNQPQH
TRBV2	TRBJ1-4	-	ASSRGGFGEKLF
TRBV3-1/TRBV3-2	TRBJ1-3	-	ASSPTSSGNTIY
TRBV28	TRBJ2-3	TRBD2	ASRRAGGHTDTQY
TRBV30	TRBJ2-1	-	AWRKKRYNEQF
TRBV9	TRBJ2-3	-	ASSVGQGKADTQY
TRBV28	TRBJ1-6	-	ASSPGAEPFSPLH
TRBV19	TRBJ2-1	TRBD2	ASSARDYRPYNEQF
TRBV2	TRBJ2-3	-	ASARPDRTDTQY
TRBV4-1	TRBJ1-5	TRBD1	ASSQRTGLDQPQH
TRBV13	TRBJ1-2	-	ASSLGTAGYT
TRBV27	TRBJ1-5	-	ASSYPGQFNQPQH
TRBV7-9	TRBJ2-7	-	ASSLDPNYEQY
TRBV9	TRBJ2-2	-	ASSKFTANTGELF
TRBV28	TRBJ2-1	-	ASSFNSYNEQF
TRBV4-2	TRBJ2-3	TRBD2	ASSQVRRASGSAVNTDTQY
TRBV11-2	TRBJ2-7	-	ASSLVRAEQY
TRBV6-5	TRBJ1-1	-	ASSQHNHPNEAF
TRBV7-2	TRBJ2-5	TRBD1	ASSVGQGRRETQY
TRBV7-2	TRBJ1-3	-	ASSLSSGSGNTIY
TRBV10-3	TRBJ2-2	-	AIGLRGDGGELF
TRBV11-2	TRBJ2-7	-	ASSLLAGPYEQY
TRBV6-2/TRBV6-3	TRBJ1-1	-	ASSYSPYQGAF
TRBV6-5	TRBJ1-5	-	ASSYLDGTPQH
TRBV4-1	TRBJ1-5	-	ASSSSIASNQPQH
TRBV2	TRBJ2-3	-	ASSEGLDTQY
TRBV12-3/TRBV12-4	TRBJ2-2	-	ATLDWLGGELF
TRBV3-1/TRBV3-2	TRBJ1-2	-	ASSFREDRSYGYT
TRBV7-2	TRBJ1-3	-	ASSLSGTPASGNTIY
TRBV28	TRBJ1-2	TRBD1	ASRFRGGVYSGYT
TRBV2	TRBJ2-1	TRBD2	ASSPPGTSIINEQF
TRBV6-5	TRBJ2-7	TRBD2	ASDPRGGVSYEQY
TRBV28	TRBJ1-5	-	ASITGGAYQPQH
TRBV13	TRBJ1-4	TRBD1	ASSLGGQGPEKLF
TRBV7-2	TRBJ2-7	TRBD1	ASSLTRLRYRGSYEQY
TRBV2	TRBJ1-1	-	ASQRVTEAF
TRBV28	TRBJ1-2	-	ASSLQGSDGYT
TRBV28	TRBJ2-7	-	ASRMSGSYEQY
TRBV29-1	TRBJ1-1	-	SVGVTEAF
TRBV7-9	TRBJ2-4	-	ASSSRAGEGIQY
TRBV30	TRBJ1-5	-	AWSARGSINQPQH
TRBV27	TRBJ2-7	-	ASSPRGAPSYEQY
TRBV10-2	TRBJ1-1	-	ASSEGFTEAF
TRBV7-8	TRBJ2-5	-	ASSLAGAFETQY
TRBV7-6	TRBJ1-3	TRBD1	ASSIGAGGRRNTIY